This T cell receptor beta chain was sequenced for a study of blood T cell repertoires in COVID-19. Study-level information: Acute-phase and convalescent COVID-19 samples originated in the United States, Italy and Spain.

Data came from immunoSEQ multiplex PCR; TCRdb stores just in-frame clones and leaves some out. The data hold 250,000 or so clones, with 70% to 90% observed a single time. This clone occurred a few times. The cohort comprised adults aged roughly 18 to 90 years residing in approximately 25 US areas. CDR1 is MDHEN and CDR2 is SYDVKM in the germline V gene. V was clipped by 2 bases and J by 0 bases, with 8 bases between them. This CDR3 spans 14 amino acids. The chain links TRBV28 to TRBJ2-7; a possible D gene is TRBD2 (6 bases). The sequencing input was PBMCs or T cells enriched from blood (not recorded which). The sequence was obtained from a woman aged 50 to 60 who had recovered from COVID-19. The DNA of the CDR3 is TGTGCCAGCAGTTTACTAGCGAGCTCCTACGAGCAGTACTTC. This encodes CASSLLASSYEQYF.